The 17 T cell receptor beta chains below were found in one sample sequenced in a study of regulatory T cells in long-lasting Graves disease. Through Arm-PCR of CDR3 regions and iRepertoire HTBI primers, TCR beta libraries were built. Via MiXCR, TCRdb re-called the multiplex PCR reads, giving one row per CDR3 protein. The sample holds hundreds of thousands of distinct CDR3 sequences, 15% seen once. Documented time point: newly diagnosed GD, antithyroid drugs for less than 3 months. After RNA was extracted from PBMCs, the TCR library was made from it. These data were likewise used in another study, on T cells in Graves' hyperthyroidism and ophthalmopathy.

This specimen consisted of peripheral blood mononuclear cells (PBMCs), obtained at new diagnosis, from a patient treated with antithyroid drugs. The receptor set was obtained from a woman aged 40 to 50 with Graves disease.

Here the CDR3 DNA reads TGTGCCAGCACCGATACCCTCCCAGGGGTCGTTCAGCATACGCAGTATTTT. Protein product: CASTDTLPGVVQHTQYF. The rearrangement links TRBV2 to TRBJ2-3; TRBD1 is a possible D gene (6 bases). This CDR3 region has 17 residues. Trimming removed 7 bases at V and 7 bases at J, with 27 bases between. The germline V gene encodes CDR1 SNHLY and CDR2 FYNNEI. Supplemented by reference TRBV2 and TRBJ2-3, the full variable domain reads EPEVTQTPSHQVTQMGQEVILRCVPISNHLYFYWYRQILGQKVEFLVSFYNNEISEKSEIFDDQFSVERPDGSNFTLKIRSTKLEDSAMYFCASTDTLPGVVQHTQYFGPGTRLTVL.

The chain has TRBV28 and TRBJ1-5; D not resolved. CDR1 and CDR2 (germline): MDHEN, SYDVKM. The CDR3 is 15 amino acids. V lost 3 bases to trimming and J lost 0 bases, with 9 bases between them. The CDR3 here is CASSFPSGSNQPQHF. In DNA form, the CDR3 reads TGTGCCAGCAGTTTTCCTTCTGGTAGCAATCAGCCCCAGCATTTT.

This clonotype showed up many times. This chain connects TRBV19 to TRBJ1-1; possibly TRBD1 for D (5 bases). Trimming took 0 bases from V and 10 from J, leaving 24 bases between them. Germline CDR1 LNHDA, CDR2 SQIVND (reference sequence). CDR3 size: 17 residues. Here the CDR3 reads CASSIESSFLGREGAFF. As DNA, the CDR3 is TGTGCCAGTAGTATAGAGTCTTCCTTTTTGGGCAGGGAAGGAGCTTTCTTT.

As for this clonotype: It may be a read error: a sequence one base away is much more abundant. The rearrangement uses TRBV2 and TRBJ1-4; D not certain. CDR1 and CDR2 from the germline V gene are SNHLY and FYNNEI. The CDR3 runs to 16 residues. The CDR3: CAGSNPDIPLNEKLFF. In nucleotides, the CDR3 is TGTGCCGGCAGCAATCCCGACATTCCCTTGAATGAAAAACTGTTTTTT.

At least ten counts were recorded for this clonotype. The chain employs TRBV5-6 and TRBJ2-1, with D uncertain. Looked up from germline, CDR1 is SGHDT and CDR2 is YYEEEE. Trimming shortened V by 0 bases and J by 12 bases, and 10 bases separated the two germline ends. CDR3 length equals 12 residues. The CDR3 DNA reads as TGTGCCAGCAGCTTGGCGGGTCAACGGCAGTTCTTC. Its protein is CASSLAGQRQFF. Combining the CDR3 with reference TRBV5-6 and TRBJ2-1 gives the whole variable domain DAGVTQSPTHLIKTRGQQVTLRCSPKSGHDTVSWYQQALGQGPQFIFQYYEEEERQRGNFPDRFSGHQFPNYSSELNVNALLLGDSALYLCASSLAGQRQFFGPGTRLTVL.

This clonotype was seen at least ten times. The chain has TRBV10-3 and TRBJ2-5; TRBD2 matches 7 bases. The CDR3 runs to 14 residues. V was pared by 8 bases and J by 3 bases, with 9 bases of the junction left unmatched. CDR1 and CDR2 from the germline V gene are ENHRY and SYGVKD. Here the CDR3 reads CAIAPGGREETQYF. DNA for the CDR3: TGTGCCATCGCGCCAGGAGGGAGGGAAGAGACCCAGTACTTC.

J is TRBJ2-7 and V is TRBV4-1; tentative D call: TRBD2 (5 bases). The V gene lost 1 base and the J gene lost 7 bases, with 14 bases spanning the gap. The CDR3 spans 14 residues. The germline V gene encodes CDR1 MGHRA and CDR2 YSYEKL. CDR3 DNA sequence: TGCGCCAGCAGCCAAGGCGTCGGGAATGATGAGCAGTACTTC. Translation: CASSQGVGNDEQYF.

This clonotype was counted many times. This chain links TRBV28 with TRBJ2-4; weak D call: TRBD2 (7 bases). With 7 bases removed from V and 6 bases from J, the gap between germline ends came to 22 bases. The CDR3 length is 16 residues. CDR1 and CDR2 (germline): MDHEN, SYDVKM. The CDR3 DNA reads TGTGCCAGCAAGGATACACGGGGGGCGCGGCGAAACATTCAGTACTTC. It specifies CASKDTRGARRNIQYF. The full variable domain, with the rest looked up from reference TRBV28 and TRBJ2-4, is DVKVTQSSRYLVKRTGEKVFLECVQDMDHENMFWYRQDPGLGLRLIYFSYDVKMKEKGDIPEGYSVSREKKERFSLILESASTNQTSMYLCASKDTRGARRNIQYFGAGTRLSVL.

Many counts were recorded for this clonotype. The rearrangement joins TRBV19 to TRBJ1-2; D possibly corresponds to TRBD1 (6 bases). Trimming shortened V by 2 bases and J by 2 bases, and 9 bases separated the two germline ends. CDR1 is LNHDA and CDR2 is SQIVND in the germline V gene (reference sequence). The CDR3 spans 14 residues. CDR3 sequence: CASSIQGRNYGYTF. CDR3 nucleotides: TGTGCCAGTAGTATACAGGGGCGCAACTATGGCTACACCTTC.

The CDR3 region is CASSPPGAGENTGELFF. The DNA for the CDR3 is TGTGCCAGCAGTCCCCCTGGGGCAGGGGAGAACACCGGGGAGCTGTTTTTT. V and J are TRBV12-3 or TRBV12-4 and TRBJ2-2, with a tentative D call TRBD1 (6 bases). This CDR3 spans 17 amino acids. V was pared by 5 bases and J by 1 base, with 17 bases between.

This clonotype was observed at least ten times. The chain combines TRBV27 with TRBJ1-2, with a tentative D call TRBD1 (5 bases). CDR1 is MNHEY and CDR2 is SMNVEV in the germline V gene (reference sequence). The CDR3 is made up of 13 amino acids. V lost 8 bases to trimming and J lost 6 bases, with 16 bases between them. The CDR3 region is CASRLNLGHGYTF. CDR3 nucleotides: TGTGCCAGCCGCTTGAATTTGGGGCATGGCTACACCTTC.

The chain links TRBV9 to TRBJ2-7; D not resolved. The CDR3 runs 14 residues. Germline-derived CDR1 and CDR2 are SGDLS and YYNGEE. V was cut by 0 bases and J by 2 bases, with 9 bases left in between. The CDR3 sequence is CASSVDSLAYEQYF. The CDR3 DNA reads TGTGCCAGCAGCGTAGACAGCCTAGCCTACGAGCAGTACTTC.

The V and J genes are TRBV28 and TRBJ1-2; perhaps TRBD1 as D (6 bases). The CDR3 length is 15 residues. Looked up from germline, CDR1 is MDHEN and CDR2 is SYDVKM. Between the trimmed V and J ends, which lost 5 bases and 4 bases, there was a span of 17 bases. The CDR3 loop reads CASSTSGHQPYGYTF. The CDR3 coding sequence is TGTGCCAGCAGTACCTCGGGACACCAACCCTATGGCTACACCTTC.

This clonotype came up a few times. The CDR3 loop is CAISETDGYTF. Written as DNA, the CDR3 is TGTGCCATCAGTGAGACAGATGGCTACACCTTC. The rearrangement uses TRBV10-3 and TRBJ1-2; D gene uncertain. The CDR3 covers 11 residues. The V end was cut by 2 bases, the J end by 6 bases, with 4 bases between. The germline V gene encodes CDR1 ENHRY and CDR2 SYGVKD.

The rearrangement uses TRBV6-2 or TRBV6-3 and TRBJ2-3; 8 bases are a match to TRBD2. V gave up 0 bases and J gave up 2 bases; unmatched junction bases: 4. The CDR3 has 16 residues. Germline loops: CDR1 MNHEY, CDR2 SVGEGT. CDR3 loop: CASSYSGTRFTDTQYF. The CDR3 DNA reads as TGTGCCAGCAGTTACTCGGGGACTAGGTTCACAGATACGCAGTATTTT.

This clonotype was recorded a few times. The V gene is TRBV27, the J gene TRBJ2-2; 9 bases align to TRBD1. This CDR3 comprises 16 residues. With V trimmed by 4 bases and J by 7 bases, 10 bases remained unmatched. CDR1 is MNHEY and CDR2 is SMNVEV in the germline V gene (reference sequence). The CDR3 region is CASSSRQGGIFGELFF. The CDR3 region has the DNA TGTGCCAGCAGTTCGCGACAGGGGGGGATTTTCGGGGAGCTGTTTTTT.

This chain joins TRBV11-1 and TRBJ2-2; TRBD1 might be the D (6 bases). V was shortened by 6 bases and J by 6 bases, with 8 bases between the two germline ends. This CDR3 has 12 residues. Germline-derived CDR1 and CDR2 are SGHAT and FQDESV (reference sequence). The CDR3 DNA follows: TGTGCCAGCAGGCACAGGGCCGGGGAGCTGTTTTTT. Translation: CASRHRAGELFF.